The 28 T cell receptor beta chains listed next were all sequenced from one sample in a study of blood T cell repertoires in COVID-19. Clones were read by immunoSEQ multiplex PCR, and TCRdb kept only the in-frame ones, dropping some. The sample carries about 280,000 clones, around nine tenths recorded once. The sample was PBMCs or T cells enriched from blood (not recorded which). Receptor source: a woman between 40 and 55 years old who had recovered from COVID-19.

V is TRBV25-1 and J is TRBJ2-3, with 8 nucleotides matching TRBD2. Germline V gives CDR1 MGHDK, CDR2 SYGVNS. The CDR3 is made up of 15 amino acids. V was pared by 8 bases and J by 1 base, with 8 bases of the junction left unmatched. The CDR3 protein is CASATSGDRTDTQYF. CDR3 DNA: TGTGCCAGCGCCACTAGCGGAGATCGCACAGATACGCAGTATTTT.

The rearrangement links TRBV27 to TRBJ2-1; D is uncertain. Germline V gene data show CDR1 as MNHEY and CDR2 as SMNVEV (reference sequence). The CDR3 consists of 14 residues. V was shortened by 5 bases and J by 1 base, with 9 bases between the two germline ends. CDR3 residues: CASSAARSYNEQFF. DNA for the CDR3: TGTGCCAGCAGTGCAGCTAGATCCTACAATGAGCAGTTCTTC.

The gene calls are TRBV25-1 and TRBJ1-5; no reliable D call. There are 13 residues in the CDR3. CDR1 and CDR2 (germline): MGHDK, SYGVNS. V gave up 2 bases and J gave up 11 bases, with 13 bases separating them. CDR3 amino acids: CASSETGREAQHF. For the CDR3, the DNA is TGTGCCAGCAGTGAAACGGGGAGGGAGGCCCAGCATTTT.

This clone was observed a single time. V is TRBV27 and J is TRBJ2-3; the D gene is possibly TRBD2 (5 bases). Trimming took off 3 bases at V and 8 bases at J, with 6 bases between the two ends. CDR3 length: 11 residues. The germline gives CDR1 MNHEY, CDR2 SMNVEV (reference sequence). CDR3 sequence reads: CASSLAGTQYF. CDR3 nucleotide sequence: TGTGCCAGCAGTTTGGCGGGTACGCAGTATTTT.

The chain joins TRBV11-1 to TRBJ2-7; D may be TRBD1 (6 bases). Deletions cut 4 bases from V and 6 bases from J, with 10 bases between. Germline V lookup: CDR1 SGHAT, CDR2 FQDESV (reference sequence). The CDR3 totals 12 residues. DNA for the CDR3: TGTGCCAGCAGCTACAGGGTAGGCGAGCAGTACTTC. Protein sequence: CASSYRVGEQYF.

The chain employs TRBV28 and TRBJ2-4; 9 nucleotides line up with TRBD1. The germline V gene has CDR1 MDHEN and CDR2 SYDVKM. The CDR3 is made up of 13 amino acids. V shed 8 bases, J shed 5 bases, and the junction held 4 bases outside the gene matches. This chain's CDR3 is CASGQGLQNIQYF. CDR3 in DNA: TGTGCCAGCGGACAGGGGTTACAAAACATTCAGTACTTC.

This clone was detected a few times. This chain uses TRBV7-9 with TRBJ2-5; no firm D call. Between the trimmed V and J ends, which lost 4 bases and 11 bases, there was a span of 11 bases. CDR3 length: 11 amino acids. Per the germline V gene, CDR1 is SEHNR and CDR2 is FQNEAQ (reference sequence). In nucleotides, the CDR3 is TGTGCCAGCAGCTCTGCCGGGTCTCAGTACTTC. It specifies CASSSAGSQYF.

The chain combines TRBV4-3 with TRBJ2-1, with 7 positions matching TRBD1. CDR1 and CDR2 from the germline V gene are LGHNA and YSLEER. The CDR3 extends over 15 amino acids. V gave up 4 bases and J gave up 6 bases; unmatched junction bases: 9. The DNA of the CDR3 is TGCGCCAGCAGCCCGACAGGGCTCGAGGGCAATGAGCAGTTCTTC. Protein sequence: CASSPTGLEGNEQFF.

CDR3 in amino acids: CASSIGTGGPTDTQYF. In DNA, the CDR3 is TGTGCCAGCAGCATAGGGACAGGGGGCCCCACAGATACGCAGTATTTT. The V and J genes are TRBV7-8 and TRBJ2-3, with 12 bases lining up with TRBD1. Germline CDR1 reads SGHVS; CDR2 reads FQNEAQ. V gave up 5 bases and J gave up 2 bases; unmatched junction bases: 5. CDR3 size: 16 residues. The full variable domain, with the rest looked up from reference TRBV7-8 and TRBJ2-3, is GAGVSQSPRYKVAKRGQDVALRCDPISGHVSLFWYQQALGQGPEFLTYFQNEAQLDKSGLPSDRFFAERPEGSVSTLKIQRTQQEDSAVYLCASSIGTGGPTDTQYFGPGTRLTVL.

V is TRBV7-3 and J is TRBJ1-6; no clear D gene. The germline V and J ends were trimmed by 5 bases and 7 bases, with 9 bases remaining between them. Germline V gives CDR1 SGHTA, CDR2 FQGTGA. CDR3 size: 13 residues. The CDR3 protein is CASSLSGNSPLHF. Written as DNA, the CDR3 is TGTGCCAGCAGCCTGTCTGGCAATTCACCCCTCCACTTT.

Only one count was recorded for this clone. The chain is built from TRBV2 and TRBJ1-4; 8 bases agree with TRBD1. The junction had 8 bases not matched to a gene; V was cut back by 3 bases and J by 8 bases. The CDR3 is made up of 15 amino acids. CDR1 is SNHLY and CDR2 is FYNNEI in the germline V gene. The CDR3 loop reads CASSEVTGASEKLFF. In nucleotides, the CDR3 is TGTGCCAGCAGTGAGGTGACAGGGGCTTCGGAAAAACTGTTTTTT.

The chain has TRBV12-3 or TRBV12-4 and TRBJ1-2, with TRBD1 as a possible D gene (5 bases). V was shortened by 7 bases and J by 2 bases, with 11 bases between the two germline ends. The CDR3 is made up of 13 amino acids. CDR3 coding DNA: TGTGCCAGCACCTCCGGGGGGAACTATGGCTACACCTTC. Protein: CASTSGGNYGYTF.

The chain carries TRBV15 and TRBJ2-1; 11 bases are a match to TRBD2. The CDR3 totals 14 residues. Germline V CDR1 and CDR2: LNHNV, YYDKDF (reference sequence). V shed 0 bases, J shed 8 bases, and the junction held 0 bases outside the gene matches. The CDR3 sequence: CATSRELAGDEQFF. The CDR3 DNA follows: TGTGCCACCAGCAGAGAACTAGCGGGAGATGAGCAGTTCTTC.

This chain links TRBV28 with TRBJ1-1; 7 bases agree with TRBD1. Germline CDR1 and CDR2: MDHEN and SYDVKM. Trimming at V came to 1 base and at J to 6 bases, leaving 8 bases not matched to a gene. The CDR3 runs to 15 residues. The chain's CDR3 is CASSLSHRGIPEAFF. DNA for the CDR3: TGTGCCAGCAGTTTATCCCACAGGGGTATCCCTGAAGCTTTCTTT.

This clone was observed a handful of times. The rearrangement joins TRBV11-2 to TRBJ2-7; 8 bases agree with TRBD2. The CDR3 is 15 residues long. The V segment lost 11 bases and the J segment 0 bases; nucleotides outside the gene matches: 12. The germline V gene encodes CDR1 SGHAT and CDR2 FQNNGV. DNA of the CDR3: TGTGCCGTCGTAGCCAGCGGGAGTCGCTCCTACGAGCAGTACTTC. Protein sequence: CAVVASGSRSYEQYF.

J is TRBJ2-7 and V is TRBV9; D remains ambiguous. There are 10 residues in the CDR3. The V gene's germline CDR1 is SGDLS and CDR2 YYNGEE. With 7 bases removed from V and 5 bases from J, the gap between germline ends came to 7 bases. CDR3: CASLGHEQYF. CDR3 nucleotide sequence: TGTGCCAGCCTCGGTCACGAGCAGTACTTC.

The table lists this clone with a few counts. The genes are TRBV28 and TRBJ1-5, with a tentative D call TRBD1 (5 bases). CDR1 and CDR2 (germline): MDHEN, SYDVKM. The CDR3 has 15 residues. With 2 bases removed from V and 0 bases from J, the gap between germline ends came to 8 bases. The CDR3 DNA reads TGTGCCAGCAGTTTACAGGGATATAGCAATCAGCCCCAGCATTTT. As protein: CASSLQGYSNQPQHF.

J is TRBJ2-4 and V is TRBV18, with 7 bases matching TRBD2. The length of the CDR3 is 14 residues. V lost 0 bases and J lost 9; bases outside the gene matches: 5. Germline V lookup: CDR1 KGHSH, CDR2 LQKENI. The CDR3 nucleotides read TGTGCCAGCTCACCACCTCCGGGGGAGGGCATTCAGTACTTC. Its protein product is CASSPPPGEGIQYF.

This chain uses TRBV18 with TRBJ1-2, with 7 bases lining up with TRBD1. The germline V gene has CDR1 KGHSH and CDR2 LQKENI. J lost 5 bases, V lost 4 bases, and 7 bases had no gene match. This CDR3 has 14 residues. CDR3 protein: CASSRQTGIYGYTF. CDR3 nucleotides: TGTGCCAGCTCACGACAGACAGGGATATATGGCTACACCTTC.

The table lists this clone with a few counts. This chain connects TRBV29-1 to TRBJ1-3; TRBD1 is a possible D gene (5 bases). From germline, CDR1 is SQVTM and CDR2 ANQGSEA. V lost 2 bases, J lost 3 bases, and 17 bases lay in between. This CDR3 has 16 residues. CDR3 nucleotide sequence: TGCAGCGTTGAACCACTGGGGGGGGATGATGGAAACACCATATATTTT. This gives the protein CSVEPLGGDDGNTIYF.

V is TRBV7-2 and J is TRBJ2-3; TRBD2 matches 13 bases. Germline CDR1 SGHTA, CDR2 FQGNSA. CDR3 length equals 18 residues. The ends lost 5 bases at V and 0 bases at J; junction bases unmatched: 8. CDR3 loop: CASSLFRTSGSSTDTQYF. As DNA, the CDR3 is TGTGCCAGCAGCCTATTCAGGACTAGCGGGAGTAGCACAGATACGCAGTATTTT.

The chain has TRBV7-9 and TRBJ2-1; 10 nucleotides line up with TRBD1. With V trimmed by 4 bases and J by 6 bases, 9 bases remained unmatched. CDR3 length equals 16 residues. The V gene's germline CDR1 is SEHNR and CDR2 FQNEAQ (reference sequence). The CDR3 DNA follows: TGTGCCAGCAGCTCATTCTCGAGACAGGGGGCCAATGAGCAGTTCTTC. It encodes CASSSFSRQGANEQFF.

This chain links TRBV6-6 with TRBJ1-1; no reliable D call. Germline lookup yields CDR1 MNHNY and CDR2 SVGAGI (reference sequence). Between the trimmed V and J ends, which lost 7 bases and 6 bases, there was a span of 12 bases. The CDR3 is 12 residues long. CDR3 amino acids: CASNPHGAEAFF. As DNA, the CDR3 is TGTGCCAGCAATCCTCACGGGGCTGAAGCTTTCTTT.

The chain recombines TRBV5-1 with TRBJ2-5; D unresolved. The CDR3 covers 13 residues. The V gene's germline CDR1 is SGHRS and CDR2 YFSETQ. Trimming stripped 0 bases from V and 4 bases from J, with 7 bases between. CDR3 in DNA: TGCGCCAGCAGCTTGGCCCTCCGAGAGACCCAGTACTTC. Protein sequence: CASSLALRETQYF.

In the case of this clone: The identical CDR3 is also encoded by other nucleotide sequences in the sample. The rearrangement joins TRBV11-2 to TRBJ2-7; TRBD1 might be the D (6 bases). The CDR3 totals 13 residues. The V end was cut by 1 base, the J end by 3 bases, with 7 bases between. Germline assignment: CDR1 SGHAT and CDR2 FQNNGV. Here the CDR3 reads CASSLGGGYEQYF. For the CDR3, the DNA is TGTGCCAGCAGCTTAGGAGGGGGCTACGAGCAGTACTTC.

This chain links TRBV4-2 with TRBJ1-2; D gene unclear. V dropped 1 base and J dropped 5 bases, with 14 bases sitting between them. Germline lookup yields CDR1 LGHNA and CDR2 YNFKEQ. This CDR3 has 15 residues. This CDR3 reads CASSQGGRVGYGYTF. CDR3 sequence (DNA): TGTGCCAGCAGCCAAGGTGGGAGGGTGGGGTATGGCTACACCTTC.

V and J are TRBV4-1 and TRBJ2-2; 7 bases agree with TRBD1. This CDR3 comprises 15 residues. V was pared by 4 bases and J by 3 bases, with 5 bases of the junction left unmatched. Germline loops: CDR1 MGHRA, CDR2 YSYEKL. CDR3 sequence: CASSPRGSYTGELFF. CDR3 in DNA: TGCGCCAGCAGCCCCAGGGGGAGCTACACCGGGGAGCTGTTTTTT.

The J gene is TRBJ1-4, the V gene TRBV6-1; TRBD1 matches at 8 bases. CDR3 length: 16 amino acids. Looked up from germline, CDR1 is MNHNS and CDR2 is SASEGT. V dropped 3 bases and J dropped 8; count of bases not matched to a gene: 11. The CDR3 DNA follows: TGTGCCAGCAGTGATCCAGGACAGGGAAATCAGGAAAAACTGTTTTTT. Amino acid sequence: CASSDPGQGNQEKLFF.